This T cell receptor beta chain is from a study of spatial heterogeneity in lung cancer. Overall study context: Where they were available, follow-up PBMC samples were sequenced, at a median of about 2 years after resection. Within raw reads, each unique TCR and UMI combination appeared on average more than ten times.

This clonotype was counted ten times or more. Germline-derived CDR1 and CDR2 are SEHNR and FQNEAQ (reference sequence). The V and J ends lost 3 bases and 3 bases, in that order; junction bases with no gene match: 3. This CDR3 contains 14 residues. Time point specified: blood at routine non-recurrence follow-up after resection. In each case, whole RNA from tumor, nontumor lung or frozen PBMC was sequenced unsorted. In the library, each TCR cDNA molecule bore its own unique molecular identifier. TCRdb redid the calling of the 5' RACE reads with MiXCR, one entry per CDR3 protein. Here the sample spans about 30,000 distinct CDR3 sequences, roughly 5.6% being singletons.

The sample in question was PBMCs, obtained at follow-up. This receptor was identified in a male donor with early-stage non-small cell lung cancer. The rearrangement joins TRBV7-9 to TRBJ2-3; 7 bases are a match to TRBD2. CDR3 DNA sequence: TGTGCCAGCAGCTTGGAGGGACTAACAGATACGCAGTATTTT. Protein: CASSLEGLTDTQYF.